This TCR beta chain stems from a study of control samples from healthy donors and cancer patients. Sequencing was performed with immunoSEQ multiplex PCR; in TCRdb, only in-frame clones are kept and a portion is missing. The sample lists around 55,000 clones, more than 70% occurring once. The V and J ends lost 3 bases and 2 bases respectively, with 13 bases between them. Germline CDR1 and CDR2: SGHTA and FQGTGA. The CDR3 sequence is 15 residues long. V is TRBV7-3 and J is TRBJ1-1; TRBD1 is a possible D gene (6 bases). What was sequenced was PBMCs. The source of this sequence is a man between 35 and 55 years old with colorectal cancer. The CDR3 loop is CASSFPGGLNTEAFF. In nucleotides, the CDR3 is TGTGCCAGCAGCTTCCCGGGGGGGCTTAACACTGAAGCTTTCTTT.